The clone carrying this T cell receptor (beta chain) was picked up one time. Method: immunoSEQ multiplex PCR; TCRdb's copy keeps in-frame clones and lacks some. The repertoire consists of 25,000 to 35,000 clones, with about three quarters occurring once and the leading ten covering 7.8%. The sample comes from a study of blood T cell repertoires in COVID-19. Germline V gene lookup returns CDR1 SGHRS and CDR2 YFSETQ. The V segment lost 0 bases and the J segment 5 bases; nucleotides outside the gene matches: 3. The CDR3 is 15 residues long. The source is a woman in her 70s with active or convalescent COVID-19. Source material: peripheral blood. The V gene is TRBV5-1, the J gene TRBJ1-2; 11 nucleotides line up with TRBD1. As DNA, the CDR3 is TGCGCCAGCAGCTTGGCCGGGACAGGGGGTTATGGCTACACCTTC. This gives the protein CASSLAGTGGYGYTF.